A selection of T cell receptor beta chains follows, all from one sample in a study of blood T cell repertoires in COVID-19. Method: immunoSEQ multiplex PCR; TCRdb's copy keeps in-frame clones and lacks some. The sample records some 140,000 clones, roughly 83% being singletons. Sequenced material: peripheral blood. The receptors were sampled from a woman in her sixties or seventies with COVID-19, enrolled during active disease. Both conserved end residues are part of each CDR3. A D gene is named only where the DNA matches it firmly. Not every row has a clone size; where given, it reads once, few, many or a size class.

TRBV19	TRBJ2-6	.	.	TGTGCCAGTAGTAGAACAGGGAACTCTGGGGCCAACGTCCTGACTTTC	CASSRTGNSGANVLTF
TRBV7-9	TRBJ1-2	.	.	TGTGCCAGCAGCTTAGAGGAGTCTAACTATGGCTACACCTTC	CASSLEESNYGYTF
TRBV3-1/TRBV3-2	TRBJ2-2	.	TRBD2	TGTGCCAGCAGTCCGATTCGGGCCAGCGGGGGGTCTAACACCGGGGAGCTGTTTTTT	CASSPIRASGGSNTGELFF
TRBV5-4	TRBJ1-6	.	TRBD1	TGTGCCAGCAGCTTGCTGGGGACAGAATCACCCCTCCACTTT	CASSLLGTESPLHF
TRBV6-5	TRBJ2-3	.	.	TGTGCCAGCTCCCTAAGGGGCTTCTCCACAGATACGCAGTATTTT	CASSLRGFSTDTQYF
TRBV6-5	TRBJ1-5	medium-sized	.	TGTGCCAGCAGTTACTCTCCTGATCAGCCCCAGCATTTT	CASSYSPDQPQHF
TRBV6-6	TRBJ1-1	.	TRBD1	TGTGCCAGCAGTTACTATGGACAGGGAATTGGTACTGAAGCTTTCTTT	CASSYYGQGIGTEAFF
TRBV4-1	TRBJ1-6	.	.	TGCGCCAGCAGCCAAGGAACTATTAGTACACCCCTCCACTTT	CASSQGTISTPLHF
TRBV24-1	TRBJ1-2	.	.	TGTGCCACCGGGACTTCCGACGCGAGTGGCTACACCTTC	CATGTSDASGYTF
TRBV19	TRBJ2-1	.	TRBD2	TGTGCCAGTAGTACGGGACTAGCGGGCCGCTACAATGAGCAGTTCTTC	CASSTGLAGRYNEQFF
TRBV7-3	TRBJ2-3	.	.	TGTGCCAGCAGCCCCTCGAGGGCGCCCTTATACACAGATACGCAGTATTTT	CASSPSRAPLYTDTQYF
TRBV30	TRBJ1-2	.	.	TGTGCCTGGAGTAGACCGATCTTCGGGGACTACACCTTC	CAWSRPIFGDYTF
TRBV7-9	TRBJ1-1	.	TRBD1	TGTGCCAGCAGCGGCCGGACAGGCGGATTTTCTGAAGCTTTCTTT	CASSGRTGGFSEAFF
TRBV25-1	TRBJ2-7	.	.	TGTGCCAGCAGTGACGTCGGACAGCTCTACGAGCAGTACTTC	CASSDVGQLYEQYF
TRBV6-5	TRBJ2-5	.	TRBD1	TGTGCCAGCAGCCTCGACAGGGGGCTAGAGACCCAGTACTTC	CASSLDRGLETQYF
TRBV29-1	TRBJ1-1	.	TRBD1	TGCAGCGTTGAAACAGGGGGAAACACTGAAGCTTTCTTT	CSVETGGNTEAFF
TRBV19	TRBJ1-1	.	.	TGTGCCAGTAGTAAGGGACAACTTGAAGCTTTCTTT	CASSKGQLEAFF
TRBV27	TRBJ2-1	.	TRBD1	TGTGCCAGCAGGAAACAGGGGATGAATGAGCAGTTCTTC	CASRKQGMNEQFF
TRBV18	TRBJ2-1	.	TRBD2	TGTGCCAGCTCACCTAACAGCGGGACGTACAATGAGCAGTTCTTC	CASSPNSGTYNEQFF
TRBV5-1	TRBJ2-5	.	.	TGCGCCAGCAGCTTGGCCGCACTGAGCCGAGAGACCCAGTACTTC	CASSLAALSRETQYF
TRBV7-9	TRBJ1-2	few	.	TGTGCCAGCAGCTTAGCCCCTAGGGGGGGCGGGGATGGCTACACCTTC	CASSLAPRGGGDGYTF
TRBV14	TRBJ1-1	.	.	TGTGCCAGCAGCCAAGAGAAGCGGGTCACTGAAGCTTTCTTT	CASSQEKRVTEAFF
TRBV29-1	TRBJ2-3	.	TRBD2	TGCAGCGTTGAACGGGGAGGGTTCGGCGATACGCAGTATTTT	CSVERGGFGDTQYF
TRBV5-1	TRBJ2-5	.	TRBD1	TGCGCCAGCGGCCGGGACAGGGGAAGGGAGACCCAGTACTTC	CASGRDRGRETQYF
TRBV5-1	TRBJ2-1	.	TRBD1	TGCGCCAGCAGGGAAGGTACAGGGGGCTACAATGAGCAGTTCTTC	CASREGTGGYNEQFF
TRBV7-8	TRBJ1-2	.	.	TGTGCCAGCAGCTTAGGGGAAGGGAGGGGGTATGGCTACACCTTC	CASSLGEGRGYGYTF
TRBV27	TRBJ2-5	.	.	TGTGCCAGCAGTTTACGGCAGGGTGGGGAGACCCAGTACTTC	CASSLRQGGETQYF
TRBV6-5	TRBJ2-3	.	.	TGTGCCAGCAGTTCCATTCCGGGGACAGATACGCAGTATTTT	CASSSIPGTDTQYF
TRBV10-1	TRBJ2-2	.	.	TGCGCCAGCACAGGGGACACCGGGGAGCTGTTTTTT	CASTGDTGELFF
TRBV7-9	TRBJ1-2	few	.	TGTGCCAGCAGCATCCAAACCAGCTATGGCTACACCTTC	CASSIQTSYGYTF
TRBV19	TRBJ2-3	.	.	TGTGCCACCATGGGGCCCACAGGGAACCGTGGCACAGATACGCAGTATTTT	CATMGPTGNRGTDTQYF
TRBV6-5	TRBJ2-5	.	.	TGTGCCAGCAGTTACCAGGGGCGAGAGACCCAGTACTTC	CASSYQGRETQYF
TRBV6-5	TRBJ1-1	once	.	TGTGCCAGCAGAGCCGGGACACCCTCAGGTGAAGCTTTCTTT	CASRAGTPSGEAFF
TRBV5-6	TRBJ1-4	once	TRBD1	TGTGCCAGCAGCAGGGCCAGGGGGGAAAAACTGTTTTTT	CASSRARGEKLFF
TRBV3-1/TRBV3-2	TRBJ2-3	once	TRBD2	TGTGCCAGCAGCCGACAGACTAGCGGGAGCGCAGATACGCAGTATTTT	CASSRQTSGSADTQYF
TRBV6-5	TRBJ1-2	once	.	TGTGCCAGCAGTTCAGGGGTAGGAGGCTACACCTTC	CASSSGVGGYTF
TRBV19	TRBJ2-1	.	TRBD1	TGTGCCAGTAAAACAGGGGCCGACCGGTACAATGAGCAGTTCTTC	CASKTGADRYNEQFF
TRBV7-6	TRBJ1-1	.	.	TGTGCCAGCAGCTTACGGTCGGGTAACACTGAAGCTTTCTTT	CASSLRSGNTEAFF
TRBV5-1	TRBJ1-5	.	.	TGCGCCAGCAGACCAGACGGAGATAGCAATCAGCCCCAGCATTTT	CASRPDGDSNQPQHF
TRBV10-1	TRBJ2-1	.	.	TGCGCCAGCAGTGAAAGACGACGAGGGCAGTTCTTC	CASSERRRGQFF
TRBV9	TRBJ2-2	.	TRBD1	TGTGCCAGCAGCGTAGTCGGGCCAGGGGGAGACACCGGGGAGCTGTTTTTT	CASSVVGPGGDTGELFF
TRBV7-3	TRBJ1-1	.	.	TGTGCCAGCAAAGGCGCTTTGGCAGGGATGAACACTGAAGCTTTCTTT	CASKGALAGMNTEAFF
TRBV3-1/TRBV3-2	TRBJ2-1	once	.	TGTAGTTCGGGGCGGCGGGGAATATCCTACAATGAGCAGTTCTTC	CSSGRRGISYNEQFF
TRBV7-2	TRBJ1-2	few	.	TGTGCCAGCAGCTTAGTCCCCAAACAGGGCCGCTATGGCTACACCTTC	CASSLVPKQGRYGYTF
TRBV27	TRBJ1-5	.	.	TGTGCCAGCAGTTTACTCGGCAATCAGCCCCAGCATTTT	CASSLLGNQPQHF
TRBV28	TRBJ1-4	.	TRBD1	TGTGCCAGCAGAGTGACAGGGATTAATGAAAAACTGTTTTTT	CASRVTGINEKLFF
TRBV7-3	TRBJ1-2	.	TRBD1	TGTGCCAGCAGCACGGGGACAGGGGAATACACCTTC	CASSTGTGEYTF
TRBV5-4	TRBJ2-1	.	TRBD2	TGTGCCAGCAGCTCAACTAGCGGTTATAATGAGCAGTTCTTC	CASSSTSGYNEQFF
TRBV27	TRBJ1-1	once	.	TGTGCCAGCAGTCCTGGGGTAAAGAGGGCTGAAGCTTTCTTT	CASSPGVKRAEAFF
TRBV29-1	TRBJ2-2	.	TRBD2	TGCAGCGTTGAGAGAGTAGCGGGAAAGACCGGGGAGCTGTTTTTT	CSVERVAGKTGELFF
TRBV27	TRBJ1-1	.	TRBD1	TGTGCCAGCAGTATGAGGACAGGTGGAATTATGAACACTGAAGCTTTCTTT	CASSMRTGGIMNTEAFF
TRBV27	TRBJ1-2	.	TRBD1	TGTGCCAGCAGTCTAACTGGGACAGCAAATGGCTACACCTTC	CASSLTGTANGYTF
TRBV3-1/TRBV3-2	TRBJ2-3	.	TRBD2	TGTGCCAGCAGCCCCAGGGGTAGCGGGAGGGCAGATACGCAGTATTTT	CASSPRGSGRADTQYF
TRBV5-1	TRBJ2-7	.	TRBD2	TGCGCCAGCAGCACGACTAGCGGGACGCCCTACGAGCAGTACTTC	CASSTTSGTPYEQYF
TRBV7-7	TRBJ2-2	.	.	TGTGCTAGCAGCCATTTCGGGACCGGGGAGCTGTTTTTT	CASSHFGTGELFF
TRBV7-9	TRBJ1-3	.	.	TGTGCCAGCAGCTTAGCGAACGGGGGAAGAAACACCATATATTTT	CASSLANGGRNTIYF
TRBV6-5	TRBJ1-6	.	.	TGTGCCAGCAGTTACTCACCCGGGTCCATGGCGGGACCCCTCCACTTT	CASSYSPGSMAGPLHF
TRBV29-1	TRBJ2-3	.	TRBD2	TGCAGCGCTCTAGCGGGGGGGAACACAGATACGCAGTATTTT	CSALAGGNTDTQYF